The rows below give T cell receptor beta chains drawn from one sample of a study of blood T cell repertoires in COVID-19. The data were produced by immunoSEQ multiplex PCR, yet TCRdb's version contains in-frame clones alone and is incomplete. This sample has about 72,000 clones; roughly nine tenths occur once, and the top ten carry about 9.8%. The sample was peripheral blood. The receptors originated from a human donor in a cohort sampled during active COVID-19. CDR3s include the opening cysteine and the closing phenylalanine or tryptophan. Each record gives: J gene, clone size, D gene, V gene, CDR3 protein, CDR3 DNA. The D gene is left open where the match is weak. Expanded clones get a size class; other rows say once, few or many, or leave the size out.

TRBJ1-1 | - | TRBD1 | TRBV7-3 | CASSSGQGAASKPFF | TGTGCCAGCAGCTCGGGACAGGGGGCGGCCTCCAAACCTTTCTTT
TRBJ2-2 | - | - | TRBV1 | CTSSQRTSGKNTGELFF | TGCACCAGCAGCCAACGGACTAGCGGGAAGAACACCGGGGAGCTGTTTTTT
TRBJ1-4 | - | TRBD1 | TRBV27 | CASMGRQGGEKLFF | TGTGCCAGCATGGGCCGCCAGGGGGGTGAAAAACTGTTTTTT
TRBJ2-7 | once | TRBD2 | TRBV7-2 | CASSLGLAGSSYEQYF | TGTGCCAGCAGCTTAGGACTAGCGGGGAGCTCCTACGAGCAGTACTTC
TRBJ2-3 | - | - | TRBV5-1 | CASSASASTDTQYF | TGCGCCAGCAGCGCTAGCGCGAGCACAGATACGCAGTATTTT
TRBJ2-1 | many | TRBD2 | TRBV15 | CATSRGLAGGGREQFF | TGTGCCACCAGCAGAGGACTAGCGGGAGGGGGCCGAGAGCAGTTCTTC
TRBJ1-4 | - | - | TRBV28 | CASSPPTATSGSHGKLFF | TGTGCCAGCAGTCCGCCGACAGCTACCTCCGGTAGCCATGGAAAACTGTTTTTT
TRBJ1-4 | - | - | TRBV14 | CASRSCSEKLFF | TGTGCCAGCAGAAGTTGTAGCGAAAAACTGTTTTTT
TRBJ2-2 | - | - | TRBV4-2 | CASSQEHGFNTGELFF | TGTGCCAGCAGCCAGGAACACGGGTTCAACACCGGGGAGCTGTTTTTT
TRBJ2-2 | - | TRBD2 | TRBV30 | CAWSDPGGANTGELFF | TGTGCCTGGAGTGATCCGGGAGGAGCAAACACCGGGGAGCTGTTTTTT
TRBJ2-5 | - | - | TRBV12-3/TRBV12-4 | CASSLLQETQYF | TGTGCCAGCAGTTTACTGCAAGAGACCCAGTACTTC
TRBJ1-6 | once | - | TRBV2 | CATGTRGRNSPLHF | TGTGCCACCGGGACTCGCGGCAGGAATTCACCCCTCCACTTT
TRBJ2-5 | - | TRBD2 | TRBV5-8 | CASSLGLADTQETQYF | TGTGCCAGCAGCCTCGGACTAGCGGATACCCAAGAGACCCAGTACTTC
TRBJ2-3 | - | - | TRBV7-2 | CASSLALPSTDTQYF | TGTGCCAGCAGCTTAGCTCTACCTAGCACAGATACGCAGTATTTT
TRBJ1-4 | - | TRBD1 | TRBV6-6 | CASSRVGTGGEKLFF | TGTGCCAGCAGTAGAGTAGGGACAGGCGGGGAAAAACTGTTTTTT
TRBJ2-2 | - | - | TRBV2 | CASSLARELFF | TGTGCCAGCAGTCTAGCCCGGGAGCTGTTTTTT
TRBJ2-2 | - | - | TRBV19 | CASSRGGESGELFF | TGTGCCAGTAGTAGAGGTGGGGAGAGCGGGGAGCTGTTTTTT
TRBJ1-2 | once | TRBD1 | TRBV19 | CASTSRQGTNYGYTF | TGTGCCAGTACCTCGCGACAGGGCACCAACTATGGCTACACCTTC
TRBJ2-2 | - | TRBD2 | TRBV6-1 | CASSGMTSGRGWNTGELFF | TGTGCCAGCAGTGGGATGACTAGCGGGAGAGGTTGGAACACCGGGGAGCTGTTTTTT
TRBJ2-4 | - | - | TRBV30 | CAWSVQGSNIQYF | TGTGCCTGGAGTGTACAGGGATCAAACATTCAGTACTTC
TRBJ2-2 | - | TRBD2 | TRBV7-9 | CASSLASGMGTGELFF | TGTGCCAGCAGCTTAGCTAGCGGGATGGGCACCGGGGAGCTGTTTTTT
TRBJ1-5 | - | - | TRBV19 | CATSLPAGNQPQHF | TGTGCAACTAGCCTCCCGGCGGGCAATCAGCCCCAGCATTTT
TRBJ2-2 | - | - | TRBV7-3 | CASSFRPNTGELFF | TGTGCCAGCAGCTTCAGGCCAAACACCGGGGAGCTGTTTTTT
TRBJ1-1 | - | TRBD1 | TRBV3-1/TRBV3-2 | CASSHSISRQGAEAFF | TGTGCCAGCAGCCACTCGATAAGCCGACAGGGCGCTGAAGCTTTCTTT
TRBJ1-2 | - | TRBD1 | TRBV3-1/TRBV3-2 | CASSQGHRGSYGYTF | TGTGCCAGCAGCCAAGGTCACAGGGGAAGCTATGGCTACACCTTC
TRBJ1-6 | - | - | TRBV4-1 | CASSQDRPGLNSPLHF | TGCGCCAGCAGCCAAGATCGGCCAGGCCTTAATTCACCCCTCCACTTT
TRBJ1-2 | - | TRBD1 | TRBV5-1 | CASSPPRQGNYGYTF | TGCGCCAGCAGCCCTCCTCGACAGGGCAACTATGGCTACACCTTC
TRBJ2-1 | - | TRBD2 | TRBV7-3 | CASGTSYSNEQFF | TGTGCCAGCGGGACTAGTTACAGCAATGAGCAGTTCTTC
TRBJ1-5 | - | TRBD1 | TRBV28 | CASSSTGFGDQPQHF | TGTGCCAGCAGTTCGACAGGGTTTGGGGATCAGCCCCAGCATTTT
TRBJ1-4 | - | - | TRBV6-2/TRBV6-3 | CASSYSPGSLEKLFF | TGTGCCAGCAGTTACTCACCGGGAAGCCTTGAAAAACTGTTTTTT
TRBJ2-5 | - | - | TRBV7-8 | CASRISGSSYQETQYF | TGTGCCAGCAGGATTTCAGGATCCTCGTACCAAGAGACCCAGTACTTC
TRBJ2-3 | - | - | TRBV6-5 | CASKTRDSTDTQYF | TGTGCCAGCAAAACCCGCGATAGCACAGATACGCAGTATTTT
TRBJ2-1 | - | - | TRBV19 | CASSGTGKDEQFF | TGTGCCAGTAGTGGAACAGGGAAAGATGAGCAGTTCTTC
TRBJ2-7 | - | - | TRBV21-1 | CARGGTGTSGSEQYF | TGTGCCAGGGGCGGGACAGGGACTAGCGGGAGCGAGCAGTACTTC
TRBJ1-2 | - | TRBD1 | TRBV28 | CASSTGAQNYGYTF | TGTGCCAGCAGTACAGGGGCCCAAAACTATGGCTACACCTTC
TRBJ2-5 | - | TRBD2 | TRBV3-1/TRBV3-2 | CASSQFMGELGLAGTETQYF | TGTGCCAGCAGCCAATTTATGGGGGAACTAGGACTAGCGGGAACAGAGACCCAGTACTTC
TRBJ2-7 | - | - | TRBV7-2 | CASSPTGGEQYF | TGTGCCAGCAGCCCCACCGGGGGAGAGCAGTACTTC
TRBJ2-2 | - | - | TRBV6-6 | CASSYSRLGNTGELFF | TGTGCCAGCAGTTACTCAAGGCTAGGGAACACCGGGGAGCTGTTTTTT
TRBJ1-1 | - | - | TRBV7-2 | CASSLAGVNTEAFF | TGTGCCAGCAGCTTAGCAGGGGTGAACACTGAAGCTTTCTTT
TRBJ1-4 | - | TRBD1 | TRBV19 | CASSMGTATNEKLFF | TGTGCCAGTAGTATGGGGACAGCAACTAATGAAAAACTGTTTTTT
TRBJ2-7 | - | - | TRBV3-1/TRBV3-2 | CASSQEPGYYEQYF | TGTGCCAGCAGCCAAGAGCCGGGTTACTACGAGCAGTACTTC
TRBJ1-5 | - | - | TRBV7-8 | CASSLIQYNQPQHF | TGTGCCAGCAGCCTCATACAGTACAATCAGCCCCAGCATTTT
TRBJ1-5 | - | - | TRBV18 | CASSPVGNQPQHF | TGTGCCAGCTCACCAGTCGGTAATCAGCCCCAGCATTTT
TRBJ2-4 | - | TRBD1 | TRBV28 | CASSRTGDGGIQYF | TGTGCCAGCAGCAGGACAGGGGATGGTGGCATTCAGTACTTC
TRBJ2-2 | - | - | TRBV9 | CATTRTETGELFF | TGTGCCACTACCAGGACTGAGACCGGGGAGCTGTTTTTT